The source of this TCR beta chain is a study of post-analysis software for immune sequencing data. A remark on this clonotype: Its target is not known.

TCR beta libraries were prepared from cDNA with unique molecular identifiers. Some 500,000 cDNA molecules were recovered from an input of 1 to 10 million T cells. Each CDR3 protein is one row after TCRdb ran MiXCR on the PCR reads. The sample has around 440,000 distinct CDR3 sequences; under 55% are singletons. CDR1 is SGHVS, CDR2 FQNEAQ, per germline. This CDR3 has 15 residues. General study findings and limits: For normalized Chao1 diversity, multiple sclerosis patients scored significantly lower than controls did. Several TRBV segments were more frequent in patients than controls; TRBV5-6, TRBV5-1 and TRBV20-1 belonged to this group.

J is TRBJ2-4 and V is TRBV7-8, with TRBD2 matching 9 bases. The DNA end is more similar to TRBJ2-7, so the J call may be wrong. The sample taken for sequencing was blood. The TCR sequence derives from a girl aged 5 to 17 with multiple sclerosis. The DNA of the CDR3 is TGTGCCAGCAGCTTAGGGGCTAGCGGGACTCGCGAGCAGTACTTC. It is translated as CASSLGASGTREQYF.